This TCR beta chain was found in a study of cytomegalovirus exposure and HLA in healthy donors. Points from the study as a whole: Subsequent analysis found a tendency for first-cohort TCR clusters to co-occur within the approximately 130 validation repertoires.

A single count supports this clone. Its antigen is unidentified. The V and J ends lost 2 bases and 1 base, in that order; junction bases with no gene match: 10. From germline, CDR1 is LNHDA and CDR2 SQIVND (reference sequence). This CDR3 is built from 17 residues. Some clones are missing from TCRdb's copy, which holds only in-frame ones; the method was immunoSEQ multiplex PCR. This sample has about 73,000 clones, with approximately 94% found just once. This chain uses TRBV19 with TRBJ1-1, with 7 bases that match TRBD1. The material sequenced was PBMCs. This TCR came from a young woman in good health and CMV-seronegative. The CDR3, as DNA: TGTGCCAGTAGTATAAGGGGGCGGCGGGGTCGGAACACTGAAGCTTTCTTT. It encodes CASSIRGRRGRNTEAFF.